This T cell receptor (beta chain) was captured in a study of blood T cell repertoires in COVID-19. The V end lost 4 bases, the J end lost 5 bases, and 11 bases lay between the germline ends. This CDR3 has 13 amino acids. Only in-frame clones appear in the TCRdb table, and some are missing; sequencing was by immunoSEQ multiplex PCR. The sample lists a few hundred thousand clones, 80% to 90% occurring once. The J gene is TRBJ1-1, the V gene TRBV12-3 or TRBV12-4; D is possibly TRBD1 (5 bases). Sequencing was done on a sample of PBMCs or T cells enriched from blood (not recorded which). This sequence originates from a woman between 35 and 50 years old with acute COVID-19. CDR3 sequence (DNA): TGTGCCAGCAGTTGGGGGGGAGGGACTGAAGCTTTCTTT. It is translated as CASSWGGGTEAFF.